This paragraph reports one TCR beta chain. The junction and the germline gene differ at one end; a read error may be behind it. The sample is drawn from a study of blood T cell repertoires in COVID-19. Overall study context: Both acute and convalescent COVID-19 samples were obtained from the United States, Italy and Spain. In each case, the material was cDNA or gDNA derived from T cells, B-cell-depleted T cells, or PBMCs.

Germline loops: CDR1 LGHDT, CDR2 YNNKEL (reference sequence). The CDR3 loop spans 14 amino acids. In the authors' workflow: From reference gene primer amplification, estimates of nucleated cell counts were derived. This table comes from immunoSEQ multiplex PCR, and its TCRdb copy is limited to in-frame clones, with some not included. That table gives V, J and clone size, and the DNA gave D and trimming. This sample has more than 110,000 clones, with less than 85% found just once. The sequenced material came from peripheral blood. The rearrangement uses TRBV3-1 (or the pseudogene TRBV3-2) and TRBJ1-4, with TRBD1 matching 8 bases. The source is a human donor in a cohort sampled during active COVID-19. This chain's CDR3 is CASSQDGQGSNLRF. The CDR3 DNA reads TGTGCCAGCAGCCAAGATGGACAGGGTTCCAACCTAAGATTT.